What follows are 4 T cell receptor beta chains derived from one specimen sequenced in a study of blood T cell repertoires in COVID-19. Some clones are missing from TCRdb's copy, which holds only in-frame ones; the method was immunoSEQ multiplex PCR. The table includes roughly 140,000 clones, around 85% detected once. Specimen: peripheral blood. The receptors derive from a man aged 50 or older with acute or convalescent COVID-19.

This clone was picked up a small number of times. The chain combines TRBV6-5 with TRBJ1-5; 7 nucleotides match TRBD1. V dropped 3 bases and J dropped 2; count of bases not matched to a gene: 4. Germline V gene lookup returns CDR1 MNHEY and CDR2 SVGAGI. This CDR3 comprises 15 residues. CDR3 sequence reads: CASSYSTGGNQPQHF. The CDR3 nucleotides are TGTGCCAGCAGTTATTCAACAGGGGGCAATCAGCCCCAGCATTTT.

This rearrangement joins TRBV30 to TRBJ1-3, with TRBD1 identical over 8 bases. This CDR3 contains 12 residues. Germline CDR1 GTSNPN, CDR2 SVGIG (reference sequence). After removal of 4 bases from V and 4 bases from J, the junction contained 0 bases not matched to a gene. In nucleotides, the CDR3 is TGTGCCTGGACAGGGGGCGGAAACACCATATATTTT. Its translation is CAWTGGGNTIYF.

This chain joins TRBV6-1 and TRBJ2-2; 14 bases fit TRBD2. The CDR3 consists of 19 residues. The germline V gene has CDR1 MNHNS and CDR2 SASEGT. The V segment lost 2 bases and the J segment 5 bases; nucleotides outside the gene matches: 10. Here the CDR3 DNA reads TGTGCCAGCAGTGAACCCGGTCGGGGACTAGCGGGAGTTACCGGGGAGCTGTTTTTT. Translation: CASSEPGRGLAGVTGELFF.

Turning to this clone: At the DNA level, this CDR3 is encoded by other sequences in the same sample as well. The rearrangement joins TRBV6-5 to TRBJ2-1; D is perhaps TRBD2 (5 bases). Germline V gene lookup returns CDR1 MNHEY and CDR2 SVGAGI. The CDR3 is 13 amino acids. Deletions cut 8 bases from V and 0 bases from J, with 8 bases between. For the CDR3, the DNA is TGTGCCAGCCGGGGAAGCTCCTACAATGAGCAGTTCTTC. Encoded protein: CASRGSSYNEQFF.